A single sample is the source of the 4 T cell receptor beta chains below, sequenced in a study of blood T cell repertoires in COVID-19. Repertoires were generated with immunoSEQ multiplex PCR, while TCRdb's copy carries only in-frame clones and drops some. This table holds about 320,000 clones, around 89% found once. The sample taken for sequencing was peripheral blood. The origin of the receptors is a young woman with COVID-19, enrolled during active disease.

DNA of the CDR3: TGCGCCAGCAGCTTGGAGGGACAGGGAGGGCAGTACGTC. This sequence encodes CASSLEGQGGQYV. The chain joins TRBV5-1 to TRBJ2-7; TRBD1 matches 9 bases. Looked up from germline, CDR1 is SGHRS and CDR2 is YFSETQ. Germline trimming cut 0 bases from V and 9 bases from J; bases unmatched to any gene: 4. This CDR3 is built from 13 residues.

The CDR3 DNA sequence: TGTGCCTGGAGCTCGCTGACAGGGGGGGAGCAGTACTTC. Its translation is CAWSSLTGGEQYF. The chain couples TRBV30 to TRBJ2-7, with 9 bases lining up with TRBD1. Germline loops: CDR1 GTSNPN, CDR2 SVGIG (reference sequence). The V gene end was trimmed by 3 bases and the J gene end by 7 bases; junction bases not matched to a gene: 7. CDR3 size: 13 residues.

The chain uses TRBV19 and TRBJ2-7; 9 bases map to TRBD1. The J segment lost 5 bases and the V segment lost 5 bases, leaving 10 bases of the junction unmatched. The CDR3 has 15 residues. Germline V gives CDR1 LNHDA, CDR2 SQIVND (reference sequence). DNA of the CDR3: TGTGCCAGTAGTTCCTCTCCGGACAGGGGACACGAGCAGTACTTC. Translating gives CASSSSPDRGHEQYF.

CDR3 bases: TGTGCCAGCAGCCTCGATGGGGGGTGGGAGAACACTGAAGCTTTCTTT. Its protein is CASSLDGGWENTEAFF. V gene TRBV7-2 combines with J gene TRBJ1-1; a possible D gene is TRBD1 (5 bases). The CDR3 has 16 amino acids. Germline V CDR1 and CDR2: SGHTA, FQGNSA. The V gene lost 5 bases and the J gene lost 1 base, with 17 bases spanning the gap.